This T cell receptor beta chain was observed in a study of cytomegalovirus exposure and HLA in healthy donors. Study results and limitations: Cytomegalovirus association was assigned to some 160 TCR beta chains. Most subjects had HLA-A and HLA-B alleles reportedly predicted accurately by TCR beta sequences.

Primers included in the PCR were 60 Vbeta and 13 Jbeta primers. Sequencing was performed with immunoSEQ multiplex PCR; in TCRdb, only in-frame clones are kept and a portion is missing. The table lists roughly 100,000 clones, 65% to 80% of them singletons. Points on this clone: The antigen is unknown.

This TCR came from a man aged 55 to 69 in good health and CMV-seronegative. Input material: PBMCs.

The CDR3, as DNA: TGTGCCACTTCACAGGCGGGGATGTCCTACAATGAGCAGTTCTTC. Translating it yields CATSQAGMSYNEQFF. This rearrangement joins TRBV6-5 to TRBJ2-1; possibly TRBD2 for D (6 bases). Germline V gene data show CDR1 as MNHEY and CDR2 as SVGAGI. Trimming removed 10 bases from V and 1 base from J, with 17 bases in between. The CDR3 is made up of 15 amino acids.